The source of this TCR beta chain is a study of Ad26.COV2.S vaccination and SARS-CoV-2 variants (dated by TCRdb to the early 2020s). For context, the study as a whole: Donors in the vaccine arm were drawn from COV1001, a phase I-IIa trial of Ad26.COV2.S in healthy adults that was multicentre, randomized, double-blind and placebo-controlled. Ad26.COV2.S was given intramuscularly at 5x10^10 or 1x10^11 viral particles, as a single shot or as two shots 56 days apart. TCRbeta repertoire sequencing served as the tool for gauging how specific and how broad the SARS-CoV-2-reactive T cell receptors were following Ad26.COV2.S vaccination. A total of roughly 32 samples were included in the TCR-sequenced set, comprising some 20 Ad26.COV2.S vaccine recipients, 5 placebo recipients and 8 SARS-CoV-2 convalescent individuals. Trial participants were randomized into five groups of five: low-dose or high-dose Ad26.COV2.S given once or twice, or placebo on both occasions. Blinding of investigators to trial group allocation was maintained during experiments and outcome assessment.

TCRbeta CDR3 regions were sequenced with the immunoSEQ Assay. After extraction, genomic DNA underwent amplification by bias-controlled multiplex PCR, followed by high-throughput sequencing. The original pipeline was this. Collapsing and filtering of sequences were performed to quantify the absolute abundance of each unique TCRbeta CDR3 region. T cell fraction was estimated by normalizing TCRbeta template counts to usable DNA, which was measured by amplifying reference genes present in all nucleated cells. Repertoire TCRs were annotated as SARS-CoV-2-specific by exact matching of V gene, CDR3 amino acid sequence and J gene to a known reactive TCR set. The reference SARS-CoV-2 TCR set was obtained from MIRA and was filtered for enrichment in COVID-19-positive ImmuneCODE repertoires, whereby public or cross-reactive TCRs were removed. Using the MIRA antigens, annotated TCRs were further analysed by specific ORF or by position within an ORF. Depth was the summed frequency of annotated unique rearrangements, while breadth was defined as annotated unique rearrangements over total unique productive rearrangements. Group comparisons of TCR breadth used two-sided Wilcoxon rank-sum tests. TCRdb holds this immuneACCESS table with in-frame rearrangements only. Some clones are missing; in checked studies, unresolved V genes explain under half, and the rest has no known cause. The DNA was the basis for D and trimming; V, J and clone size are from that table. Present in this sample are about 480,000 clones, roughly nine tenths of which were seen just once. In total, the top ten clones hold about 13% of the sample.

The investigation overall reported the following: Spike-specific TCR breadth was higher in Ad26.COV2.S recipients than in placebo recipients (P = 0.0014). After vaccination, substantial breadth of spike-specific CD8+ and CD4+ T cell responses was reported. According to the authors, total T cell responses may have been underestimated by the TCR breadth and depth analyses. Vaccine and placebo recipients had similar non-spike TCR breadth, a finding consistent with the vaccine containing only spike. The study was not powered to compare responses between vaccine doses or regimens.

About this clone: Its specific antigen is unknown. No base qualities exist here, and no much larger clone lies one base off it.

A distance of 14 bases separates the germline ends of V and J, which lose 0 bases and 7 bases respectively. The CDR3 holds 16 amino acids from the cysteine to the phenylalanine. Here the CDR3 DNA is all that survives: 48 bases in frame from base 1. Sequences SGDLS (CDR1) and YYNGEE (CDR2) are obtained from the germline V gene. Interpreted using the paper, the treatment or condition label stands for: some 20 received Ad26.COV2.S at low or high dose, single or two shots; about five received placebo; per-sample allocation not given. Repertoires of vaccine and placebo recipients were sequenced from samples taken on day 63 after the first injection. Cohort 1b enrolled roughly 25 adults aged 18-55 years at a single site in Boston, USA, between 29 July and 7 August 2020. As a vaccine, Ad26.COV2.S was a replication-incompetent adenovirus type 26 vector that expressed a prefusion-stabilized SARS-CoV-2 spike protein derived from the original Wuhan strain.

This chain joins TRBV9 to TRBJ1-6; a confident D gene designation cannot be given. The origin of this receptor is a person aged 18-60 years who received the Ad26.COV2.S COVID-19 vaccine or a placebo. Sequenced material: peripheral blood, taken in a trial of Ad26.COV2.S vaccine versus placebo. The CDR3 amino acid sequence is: CASSVAARDRNSPLHF. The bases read TGTGCCAGCAGCGTAGCGGCCAGAGACCGCAATTCACCCCTCCACTTT.